Listed below are T cell receptor beta chains from one sample, sequenced in a study of blood T cell repertoires in COVID-19. Sequencing was performed with immunoSEQ multiplex PCR; in TCRdb, only in-frame clones are kept and a portion is missing. Of roughly 380,000 clones listed, roughly 85% are singletons. Sequencing input: peripheral blood. The receptors were gathered from a woman younger than 35 with acute or convalescent COVID-19. Both conserved end residues are part of each CDR3. Each record gives: clone size, CDR3 length, J gene, D gene, V gene, CDR3 DNA, CDR3 protein. A D gene is named only where the DNA matches it firmly. Clone size is shown for a subset of rows, as once, few, many or a class of expanded clone.

size: NA
length: 16
J: TRBJ1-4
D: NA
V: TRBV6-5
DNA: TGTGCCAGCAGTTACAACCCCCCGGGGAGTAATGAAAAACTGTTTTTT
CDR3: CASSYNPPGSNEKLFF

size: NA
length: 15
J: TRBJ2-5
D: TRBD2
V: TRBV5-1
DNA: TGCGCCAGCAGCCGAGGGACTAGCGATAGAGAGACCCAGTACTTC
CDR3: CASSRGTSDRETQYF

size: NA
length: 15
J: TRBJ1-5
D: NA
V: TRBV6-1
DNA: TGTGCCAGCAGTGAAAAGATTGGGGCCCTTCAGCCCCAGCATTTT
CDR3: CASSEKIGALQPQHF

size: NA
length: 12
J: TRBJ1-2
D: NA
V: TRBV28
DNA: TGTGCCAGCAGTCTGAAACTTTATGGCTACACCTTC
CDR3: CASSLKLYGYTF

size: NA
length: 16
J: TRBJ1-1
D: NA
V: TRBV5-1
DNA: TGCGCCAGCAGCTTTTTTGCAGGGTCCTTGAACACTGAAGCTTTCTTT
CDR3: CASSFFAGSLNTEAFF

size: NA
length: 16
J: TRBJ2-2
D: NA
V: TRBV5-1
DNA: TGCGCCAGCAGCTTGGAGAGGAGGGGCAGGACCGGGGAGCTGTTTTTT
CDR3: CASSLERRGRTGELFF

size: NA
length: 16
J: TRBJ2-2
D: NA
V: TRBV9
DNA: TGTGCCAGCAGCCAAACAGGGTTCCCAAACACCGGGGAGCTGTTTTTT
CDR3: CASSQTGFPNTGELFF

size: NA
length: 16
J: TRBJ2-3
D: TRBD2
V: TRBV7-8
DNA: TGTGCCAGCAGTTTCCTAAGCGGGGGCGGCGCAGATACGCAGTATTTT
CDR3: CASSFLSGGGADTQYF

size: NA
length: 16
J: TRBJ2-7
D: NA
V: TRBV5-1
DNA: TGCGCCAGCAGCTTGGTCCCCCAGGGGAGCTCCTACGAGCAGTACTTC
CDR3: CASSLVPQGSSYEQYF

size: NA
length: 16
J: TRBJ2-1
D: TRBD2
V: TRBV14
DNA: TGTGCCAGCAGCATGCCCGGGACTAGACTATACAATGAGCAGTTCTTC
CDR3: CASSMPGTRLYNEQFF

size: NA
length: 17
J: TRBJ1-4
D: NA
V: TRBV9
DNA: TGTGCCAGCAGCCCCGGGGGGCAGGGTTTCGCTAATGAAAAACTGTTTTTT
CDR3: CASSPGGQGFANEKLFF

size: once
length: 15
J: TRBJ1-2
D: NA
V: TRBV5-1
DNA: TGCGCCAGCAGCCTTTCGACAGAAATTCCCTCTGGCTACACCTTC
CDR3: CASSLSTEIPSGYTF

size: few
length: 11
J: TRBJ1-2
D: NA
V: TRBV6-4
DNA: TGTGCCAGCAGAAAAGCTAAGGGCTACACCTTC
CDR3: CASRKAKGYTF

size: NA
length: 13
J: TRBJ1-1
D: NA
V: TRBV28
DNA: TGTGCCAGCAGTTCCACGCCAGGGATCGAAGCTTTCTTT
CDR3: CASSSTPGIEAFF

size: NA
length: 15
J: TRBJ2-2
D: TRBD1
V: TRBV24-1
DNA: TGTGCCACCAGTGGTCGACAGGGGAACACCGGGGAGCTGTTTTTT
CDR3: CATSGRQGNTGELFF

size: NA
length: 17
J: TRBJ2-7
D: NA
V: TRBV5-4
DNA: TGTGCCAGCAGCTTGCCCGCCGCCGCGGGCCCCTCCTACGAGCAGTACTTC
CDR3: CASSLPAAAGPSYEQYF

size: NA
length: 14
J: TRBJ1-5
D: NA
V: TRBV19
DNA: TGTGCCAGTAGTATGCGGCGGCCCTTGGAGCCCCAGCATTTT
CDR3: CASSMRRPLEPQHF

size: NA
length: 14
J: TRBJ1-2
D: TRBD1
V: TRBV7-2
DNA: TGTGCCAGCATCCTAAGGACAGGGGCCTATGGCTACACCTTC
CDR3: CASILRTGAYGYTF

size: NA
length: 14
J: TRBJ2-3
D: TRBD1
V: TRBV2
DNA: TGTGCCAGCAGCCTACAGGGGGCGGGAGATGCGCAGTATTTT
CDR3: CASSLQGAGDAQYF

size: NA
length: 14
J: TRBJ2-7
D: TRBD2
V: TRBV5-1
DNA: TGCGCCACCAGGGTCGGGGAGGGCCTTTACGAGCAGTACTTC
CDR3: CATRVGEGLYEQYF

size: NA
length: 14
J: TRBJ2-1
D: TRBD1
V: TRBV10-3
DNA: TGTGCCATCAGTGGGGACAGGGGGCGGAATGAGCAGTTCTTC
CDR3: CAISGDRGRNEQFF

size: NA
length: 15
J: TRBJ1-5
D: NA
V: TRBV24-1
DNA: TGTGCCACCAGTGATTGGGGGAGGGGGTATCAGCCCCAGCATTTT
CDR3: CATSDWGRGYQPQHF

size: NA
length: 14
J: TRBJ2-7
D: NA
V: TRBV5-1
DNA: TGCGCCAGCAGCTTATCTAATCTTAACTACGAGCAGTACTTC
CDR3: CASSLSNLNYEQYF

size: few
length: 16
J: TRBJ1-5
D: TRBD1
V: TRBV27
DNA: TGTGCCAGCAGAGGGACAGGAGATTTTAGCAATCAGCCCCAGCATTTT
CDR3: CASRGTGDFSNQPQHF

size: NA
length: 14
J: TRBJ2-4
D: NA
V: TRBV9
DNA: TGTGCCAGCAGCCAGGGACTAGCCAAAAACATTCAGTACTTC
CDR3: CASSQGLAKNIQYF

size: NA
length: 11
J: TRBJ1-2
D: NA
V: TRBV6-6
DNA: TGTGCCAGCAGTTATCAGGGTGGCTACACCTTC
CDR3: CASSYQGGYTF

size: NA
length: 13
J: TRBJ1-2
D: NA
V: TRBV2
DNA: TGTGCCAGCGGCAGGGCAGATAACTATGGCTACACCTTC
CDR3: CASGRADNYGYTF

size: once
length: 18
J: TRBJ1-6
D: NA
V: TRBV14
DNA: TGTGCCAGCAGCCAAGAAGAGGAGGAGGGTCTCACCCACTCACCCCTCCACTTT
CDR3: CASSQEEEEGLTHSPLHF

size: NA
length: 13
J: TRBJ2-7
D: TRBD1
V: TRBV19
DNA: TGTGCCACAATCGGACAGGGCGCTCACGAGCAGTACTTC
CDR3: CATIGQGAHEQYF